Listed below are T cell receptor beta chains from one sample, sequenced in a study of cytomegalovirus exposure and HLA in healthy donors. Produced via immunoSEQ multiplex PCR; TCRdb's table is partial and in-frame only. The table includes 150,000 or so clones, more than 60% detected once. What was sequenced was PBMCs. The receptors were sampled from a man aged 40-49 years in good health and CMV-seropositive. CDR3s include the opening cysteine and the closing phenylalanine or tryptophan. The D gene is left open where the match is weak. Expanded clones are given a class, and other clones once, few, many or no size at all.

>12|TRBV30|-|TRBJ2-7|-
CAWGDSLSEQYF
TGTGCCTGGGGGGACTCCTTGTCCGAGCAGTACTTC
>11|TRBV20-1|-|TRBJ2-6|-
CSASGANGLTF
TGCAGTGCTAGTGGGGCCAACGGCCTGACTTTC
>15|TRBV13|TRBD1|TRBJ2-3|once
CASSTPQGAGDTQYF
TGTGCCAGCAGCACCCCACAGGGGGCGGGAGATACGCAGTATTTT
>13|TRBV5-1|TRBD1|TRBJ1-2|-
CASSPGQTYGYTF
TGCGCCAGCAGCCCGGGACAGACCTATGGCTACACCTTC
>15|TRBV7-9|TRBD2|TRBJ2-7|-
CASSFGLAVSYEQYF
TGTGCCAGCAGCTTTGGGCTAGCGGTATCCTACGAGCAGTACTTC
>13|TRBV27|-|TRBJ2-7|few
CASSLGQTYEQYF
TGTGCCAGCAGTTTAGGGCAAACCTACGAGCAGTACTTC
>14|TRBV28|-|TRBJ2-7|-
CASTRAAAGSEQYF
TGTGCCAGTACGAGAGCGGCGGCGGGATCCGAGCAGTACTTC
>14|TRBV4-3|TRBD2|TRBJ2-7|-
CASSQDGLAYEQYF
TGCGCCAGCAGCCAAGACGGACTAGCCTACGAGCAGTACTTC
>14|TRBV6-1|TRBD1|TRBJ2-2|-
CASSGTGGIGELFF
TGTGCCAGCAGTGGGACAGGGGGAATCGGGGAGCTGTTTTTT
>16|TRBV28|TRBD1|TRBJ1-2|few
CASTDRGARKGHGYTF
TGTGCCAGCACTGACAGGGGGGCGCGTAAAGGACATGGCTACACCTTC